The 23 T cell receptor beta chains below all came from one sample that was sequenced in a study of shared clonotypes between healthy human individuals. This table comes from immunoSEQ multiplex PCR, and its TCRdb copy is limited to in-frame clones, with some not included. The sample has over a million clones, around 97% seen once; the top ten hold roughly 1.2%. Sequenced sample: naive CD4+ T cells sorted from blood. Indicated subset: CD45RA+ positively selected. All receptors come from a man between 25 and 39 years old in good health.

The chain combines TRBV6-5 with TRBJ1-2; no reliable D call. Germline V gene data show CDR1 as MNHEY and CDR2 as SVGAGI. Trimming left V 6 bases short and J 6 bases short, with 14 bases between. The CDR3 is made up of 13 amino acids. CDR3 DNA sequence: TGTGCCAGCAGCCGCGACAATTACGATGGCTACACCTTC. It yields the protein CASSRDNYDGYTF.

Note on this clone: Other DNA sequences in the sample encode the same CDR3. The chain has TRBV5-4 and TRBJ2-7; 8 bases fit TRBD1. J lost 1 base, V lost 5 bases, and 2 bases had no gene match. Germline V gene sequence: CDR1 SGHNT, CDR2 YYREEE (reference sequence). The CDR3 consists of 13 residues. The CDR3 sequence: CASRGQGSYEQYF. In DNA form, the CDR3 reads TGTGCCAGCAGAGGACAGGGATCCTACGAGCAGTACTTC.

CDR3 DNA: TGTGCCTGGAGTTCCCACACCTACGAGCAGTACTTC. It encodes CAWSSHTYEQYF. The V gene is TRBV30, the J gene TRBJ2-7; D is unresolved. The CDR3 spans 12 residues. The germline V gene has CDR1 GTSNPN and CDR2 SVGIG (reference sequence). V lost 2 bases and J lost 2, with 7 bases in between.

The CDR3 protein is CASSEAAGQGMNEQFF. CDR3 bases: TGTGCCAGCAGTGAAGCGGCGGGACAGGGGATGAATGAGCAGTTCTTC. The chain couples TRBV6-1 to TRBJ2-1; TRBD1 matches 10 bases. V shed 0 bases, J shed 7 bases, and the junction held 6 bases outside the gene matches. Germline CDR1 is MNHNS and CDR2 is SASEGT. The CDR3 extends over 16 amino acids.

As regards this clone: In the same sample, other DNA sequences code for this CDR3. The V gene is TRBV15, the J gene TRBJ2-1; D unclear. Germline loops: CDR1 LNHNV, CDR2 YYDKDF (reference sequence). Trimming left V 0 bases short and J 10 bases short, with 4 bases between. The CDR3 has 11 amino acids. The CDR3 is CATSREGEQFF. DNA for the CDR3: TGTGCCACCAGCAGAGAGGGCGAGCAGTTCTTC.

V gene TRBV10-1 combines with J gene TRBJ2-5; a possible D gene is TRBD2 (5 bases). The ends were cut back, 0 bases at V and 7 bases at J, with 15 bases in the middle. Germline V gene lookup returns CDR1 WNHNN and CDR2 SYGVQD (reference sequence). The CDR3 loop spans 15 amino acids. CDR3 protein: CASSESTAGLGTQYF. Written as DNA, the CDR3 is TGCGCCAGCAGTGAGTCGACGGCGGGCCTGGGGACCCAGTACTTC.

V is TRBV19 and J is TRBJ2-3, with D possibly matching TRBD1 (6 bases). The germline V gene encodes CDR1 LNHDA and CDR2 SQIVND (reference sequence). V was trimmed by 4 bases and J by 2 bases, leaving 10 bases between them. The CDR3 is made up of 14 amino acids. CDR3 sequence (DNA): TGTGCCAGTAGTAGAGGGGACACCACAGATACGCAGTATTTT. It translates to CASSRGDTTDTQYF.

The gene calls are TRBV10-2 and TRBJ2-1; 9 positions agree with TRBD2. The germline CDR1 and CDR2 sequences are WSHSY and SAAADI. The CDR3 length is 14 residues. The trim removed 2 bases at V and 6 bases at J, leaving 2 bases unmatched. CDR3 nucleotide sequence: TGCGCCAGCAGTGAGCGCGGGAGGGTCAATGAGCAGTTCTTC. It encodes CASSERGRVNEQFF.

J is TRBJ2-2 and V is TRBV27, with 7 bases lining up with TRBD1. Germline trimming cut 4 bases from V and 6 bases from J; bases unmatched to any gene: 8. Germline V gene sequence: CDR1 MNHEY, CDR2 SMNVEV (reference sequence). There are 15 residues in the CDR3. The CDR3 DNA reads TGTGCCAGCAGTTCCAGTTGGGGGACAGCCGGGGAGCTGTTTTTT. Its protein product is CASSSSWGTAGELFF.

CDR3 amino acids: CASSRGTDGYTF. The CDR3 DNA follows: TGTGCCAGCAGTCGCGGGACAGATGGCTACACCTTC. The chain links TRBV25-1 to TRBJ1-2; 7 nucleotides line up with TRBD1. The CDR3 runs to 12 residues. Germline CDR1 MGHDK, CDR2 SYGVNS. Trimming took 5 bases from V and 6 from J; bases not matched to a gene: 3.

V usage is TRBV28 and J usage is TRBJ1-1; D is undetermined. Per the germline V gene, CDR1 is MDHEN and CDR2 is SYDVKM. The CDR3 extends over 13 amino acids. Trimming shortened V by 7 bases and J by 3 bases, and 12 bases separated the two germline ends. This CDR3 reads CASNPRTYTEAFF. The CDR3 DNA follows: TGTGCCAGCAACCCAAGAACATACACTGAAGCTTTCTTT.

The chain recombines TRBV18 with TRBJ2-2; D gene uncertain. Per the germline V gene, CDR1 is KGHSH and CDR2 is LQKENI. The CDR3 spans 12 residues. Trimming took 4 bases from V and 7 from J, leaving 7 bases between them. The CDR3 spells CASSLAVGELFF. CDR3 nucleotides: TGTGCCAGCTCACTCGCGGTCGGGGAGCTGTTTTTT.

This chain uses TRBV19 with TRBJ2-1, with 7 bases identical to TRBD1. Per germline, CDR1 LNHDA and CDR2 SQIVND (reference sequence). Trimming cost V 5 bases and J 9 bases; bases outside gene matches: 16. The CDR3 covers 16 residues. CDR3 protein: CASSPRGTVNLIEQFF. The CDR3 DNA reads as TGTGCCAGTAGTCCACGAGGGACAGTCAACTTGATTGAGCAGTTCTTC.

The CDR3 sequence: CATRIPVAPGYTF. CDR3 nucleotides: TGTGCCACCAGGATCCCTGTAGCACCTGGCTACACCTTC. The V and J genes are TRBV28 and TRBJ1-2; unclear D gene. The germline V and J ends were trimmed by 10 bases and 7 bases, with 19 bases remaining between them. Germline V gene sequence: CDR1 MDHEN, CDR2 SYDVKM. This CDR3 has 13 residues.

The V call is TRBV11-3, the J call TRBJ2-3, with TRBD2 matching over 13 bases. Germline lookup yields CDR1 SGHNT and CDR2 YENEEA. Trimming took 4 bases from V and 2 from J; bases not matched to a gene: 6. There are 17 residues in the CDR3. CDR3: CASSSGLAGVFTDTQYF. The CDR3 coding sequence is TGTGCCAGCAGCTCCGGACTAGCGGGAGTTTTCACAGATACGCAGTATTTT. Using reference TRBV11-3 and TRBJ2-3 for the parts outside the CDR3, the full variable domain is EAGVVQSPRYKIIEKKQPVAFWCNPISGHNTLYWYLQNLGQGPELLIRYENEEAVDDSQLPKDRFSAERLKGVDSTLKIQPAELGDSAVYLCASSSGLAGVFTDTQYFGPGTRLTVL.

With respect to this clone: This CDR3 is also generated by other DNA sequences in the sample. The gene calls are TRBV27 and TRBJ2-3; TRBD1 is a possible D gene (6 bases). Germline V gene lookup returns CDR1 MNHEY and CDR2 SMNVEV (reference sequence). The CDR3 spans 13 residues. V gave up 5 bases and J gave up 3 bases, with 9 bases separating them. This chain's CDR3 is CASSLRGTDTQYF. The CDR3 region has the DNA TGTGCCAGCAGTCTCAGGGGTACAGATACGCAGTATTTT.

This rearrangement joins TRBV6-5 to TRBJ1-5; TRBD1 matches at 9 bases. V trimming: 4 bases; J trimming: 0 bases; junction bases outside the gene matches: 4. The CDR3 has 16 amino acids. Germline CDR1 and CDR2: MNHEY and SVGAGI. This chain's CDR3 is CASSLTGGISNQPQHF. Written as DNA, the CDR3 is TGTGCCAGCAGTTTGACAGGGGGGATTAGCAATCAGCCCCAGCATTTT.

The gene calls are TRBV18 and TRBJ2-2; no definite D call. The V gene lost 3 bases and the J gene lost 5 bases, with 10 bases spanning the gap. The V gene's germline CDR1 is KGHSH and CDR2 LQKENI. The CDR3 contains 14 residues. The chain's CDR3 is CASSPTADTGELFF. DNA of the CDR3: TGTGCCAGCTCACCTACCGCGGATACCGGGGAGCTGTTTTTT.

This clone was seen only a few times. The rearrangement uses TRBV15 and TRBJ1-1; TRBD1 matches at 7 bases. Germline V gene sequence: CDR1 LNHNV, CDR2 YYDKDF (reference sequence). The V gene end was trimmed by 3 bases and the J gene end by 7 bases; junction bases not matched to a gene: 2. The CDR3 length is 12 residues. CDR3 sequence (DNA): TGTGCCACCAGCAGGGACAGGCATGAAGCTTTCTTT. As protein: CATSRDRHEAFF.

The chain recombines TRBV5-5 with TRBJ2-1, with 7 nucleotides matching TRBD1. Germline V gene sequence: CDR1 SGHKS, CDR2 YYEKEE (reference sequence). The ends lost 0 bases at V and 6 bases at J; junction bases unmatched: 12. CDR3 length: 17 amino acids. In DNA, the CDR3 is TGTGCCAGCAGCTTGGCAGGGACAGTCCTACTCCTCAATGAGCAGTTCTTC. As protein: CASSLAGTVLLLNEQFF.

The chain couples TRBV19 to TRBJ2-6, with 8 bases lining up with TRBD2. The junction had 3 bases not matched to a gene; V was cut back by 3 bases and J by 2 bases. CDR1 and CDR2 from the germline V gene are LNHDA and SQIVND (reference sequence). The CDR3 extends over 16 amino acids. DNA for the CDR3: TGTGCCAGTAGTATCTCGGGAGGGACTGGGGCCAACGTCCTGACTTTC. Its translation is CASSISGGTGANVLTF.

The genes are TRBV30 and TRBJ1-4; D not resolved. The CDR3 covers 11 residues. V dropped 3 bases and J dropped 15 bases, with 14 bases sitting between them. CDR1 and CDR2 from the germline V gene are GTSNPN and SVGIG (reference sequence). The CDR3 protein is CAWSSSAKLFF. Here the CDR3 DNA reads TGTGCCTGGAGCTCGTCAGCCAAGTTGTTTTTT.

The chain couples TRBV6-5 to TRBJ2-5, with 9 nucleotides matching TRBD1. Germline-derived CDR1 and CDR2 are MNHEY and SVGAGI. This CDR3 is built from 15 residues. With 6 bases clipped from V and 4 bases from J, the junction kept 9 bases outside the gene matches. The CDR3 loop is CASRYRDRDRETQYF. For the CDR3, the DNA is TGTGCCAGCAGATACCGGGACAGGGATCGAGAGACCCAGTACTTC.